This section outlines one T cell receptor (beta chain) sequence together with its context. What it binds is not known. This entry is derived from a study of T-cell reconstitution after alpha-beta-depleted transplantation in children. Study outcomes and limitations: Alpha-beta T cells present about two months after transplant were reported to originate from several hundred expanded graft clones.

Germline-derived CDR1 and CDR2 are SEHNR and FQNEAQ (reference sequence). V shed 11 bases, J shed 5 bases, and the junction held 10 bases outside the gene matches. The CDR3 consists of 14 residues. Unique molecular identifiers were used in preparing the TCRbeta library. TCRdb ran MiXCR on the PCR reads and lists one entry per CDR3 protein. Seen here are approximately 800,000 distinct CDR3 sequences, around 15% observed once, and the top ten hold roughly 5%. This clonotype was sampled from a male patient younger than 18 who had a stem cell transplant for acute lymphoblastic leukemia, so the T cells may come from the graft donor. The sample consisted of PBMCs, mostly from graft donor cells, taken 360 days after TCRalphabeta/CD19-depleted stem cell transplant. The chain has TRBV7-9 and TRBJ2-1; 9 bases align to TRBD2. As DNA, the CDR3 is TGTGCCGGAGAGGCGGGAGGGCCTCACAATGAGCAGTTCTTC. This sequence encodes CAGEAGGPHNEQFF. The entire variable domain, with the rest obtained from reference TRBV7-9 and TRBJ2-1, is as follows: DTGVSQNPRHKITKRGQNVTFRCDPISEHNRLYWYRQTLGQGPEFLTYFQNEAQLEKSRLLSDRFSAERPKGSFSTLEIQRTEQGDSAMYLCAGEAGGPHNEQFFGPGTRLTVL.